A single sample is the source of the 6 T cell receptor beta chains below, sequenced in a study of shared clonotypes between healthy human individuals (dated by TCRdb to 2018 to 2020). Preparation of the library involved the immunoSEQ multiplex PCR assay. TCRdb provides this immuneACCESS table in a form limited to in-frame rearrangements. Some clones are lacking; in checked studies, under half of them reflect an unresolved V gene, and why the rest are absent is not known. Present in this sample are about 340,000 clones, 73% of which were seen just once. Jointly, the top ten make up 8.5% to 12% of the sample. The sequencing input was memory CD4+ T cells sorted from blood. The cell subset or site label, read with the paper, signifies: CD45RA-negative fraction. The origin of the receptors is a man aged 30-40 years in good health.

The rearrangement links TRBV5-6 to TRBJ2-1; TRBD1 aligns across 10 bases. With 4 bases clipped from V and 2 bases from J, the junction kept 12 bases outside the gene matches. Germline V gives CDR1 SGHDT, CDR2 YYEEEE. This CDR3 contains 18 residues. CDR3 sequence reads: CASSGGTGADYPYNEQFF. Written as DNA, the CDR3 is TGTGCCAGCAGCGGAGGGACAGGGGCGGATTACCCCTACAATGAGCAGTTCTTC.

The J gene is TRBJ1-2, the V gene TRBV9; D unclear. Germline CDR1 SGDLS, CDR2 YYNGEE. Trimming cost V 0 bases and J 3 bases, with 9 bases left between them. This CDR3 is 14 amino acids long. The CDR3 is CASSVGEMDYGYTF. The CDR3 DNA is TGTGCCAGCAGCGTAGGGGAGATGGACTATGGCTACACCTTC.

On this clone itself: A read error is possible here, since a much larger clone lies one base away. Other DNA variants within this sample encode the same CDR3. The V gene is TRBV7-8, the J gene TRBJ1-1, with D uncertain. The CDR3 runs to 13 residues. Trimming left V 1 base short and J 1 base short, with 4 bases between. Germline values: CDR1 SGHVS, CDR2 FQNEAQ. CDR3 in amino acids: CASSLVGNTEAFF. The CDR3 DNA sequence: TGTGCCAGCAGCTTAGTGGGGAACACTGAAGCTTTCTTT.

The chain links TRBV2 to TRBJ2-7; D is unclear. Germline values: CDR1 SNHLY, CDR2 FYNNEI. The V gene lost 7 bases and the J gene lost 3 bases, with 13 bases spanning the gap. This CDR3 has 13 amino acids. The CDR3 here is CASTKTDYYEQYF. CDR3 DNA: TGTGCCAGCACGAAGACGGATTACTACGAGCAGTACTTC.

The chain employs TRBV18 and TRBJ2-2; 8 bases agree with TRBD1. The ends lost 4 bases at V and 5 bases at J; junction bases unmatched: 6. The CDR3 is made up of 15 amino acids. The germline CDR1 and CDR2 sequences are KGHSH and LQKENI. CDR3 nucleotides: TGTGCCAGCTCACAAGGACAGGGAAGTACCGGGGAGCTGTTTTTT. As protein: CASSQGQGSTGELFF.

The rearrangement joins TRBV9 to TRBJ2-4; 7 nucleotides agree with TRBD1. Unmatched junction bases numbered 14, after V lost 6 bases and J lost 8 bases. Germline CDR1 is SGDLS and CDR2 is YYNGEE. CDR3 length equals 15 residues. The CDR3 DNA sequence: TGTGCCAGCACCTCGAACGGACAGGTTTGGGACATTCAGTACTTC. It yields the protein CASTSNGQVWDIQYF.